This T cell receptor (beta chain) is drawn from a study of breast tumors, draining lymph nodes, adjacent tissues. The study, taken as a whole, reports: Tumor and nontumor repertoires were significantly more similar in luminal-like than in basal-like breast cancer. Data only fit, rather than demonstrated, lymph node origin of most tumor T cells.

The CDR3 loop spans 13 amino acids. The V and J ends lost 3 bases and 9 bases, in that order; junction bases with no gene match: 5. Germline V gene lookup returns CDR1 SGDLS and CDR2 YYNGEE. Using its own MiXCR run on the multiplex PCR reads, TCRdb lists one record per CDR3 protein. The sample consists of approximately 210,000 distinct CDR3 sequences, around 35% of them appearing once. This clonotype was picked up a small number of times. The antigen is not known. This CDR3 fails to terminate in the conserved phenylalanine or tryptophan, so it likely reflects a read error. Axillary draining lymph nodes of breast cancer patients supplied the node samples.

This TCR was recovered from a female donor with breast cancer. Some clones in this sample may be carry-over from other donors' samples. The sample was axillary lymph node tissue. The V gene is TRBV9, the J gene TRBJ2-4; 8 bases align to TRBD2. The CDR3 loop is CASSGAGGGIQYS. The CDR3 DNA follows: TGTGCCAGCAGCGGGGCGGGGGGCGGCATTCAGTACTCC.